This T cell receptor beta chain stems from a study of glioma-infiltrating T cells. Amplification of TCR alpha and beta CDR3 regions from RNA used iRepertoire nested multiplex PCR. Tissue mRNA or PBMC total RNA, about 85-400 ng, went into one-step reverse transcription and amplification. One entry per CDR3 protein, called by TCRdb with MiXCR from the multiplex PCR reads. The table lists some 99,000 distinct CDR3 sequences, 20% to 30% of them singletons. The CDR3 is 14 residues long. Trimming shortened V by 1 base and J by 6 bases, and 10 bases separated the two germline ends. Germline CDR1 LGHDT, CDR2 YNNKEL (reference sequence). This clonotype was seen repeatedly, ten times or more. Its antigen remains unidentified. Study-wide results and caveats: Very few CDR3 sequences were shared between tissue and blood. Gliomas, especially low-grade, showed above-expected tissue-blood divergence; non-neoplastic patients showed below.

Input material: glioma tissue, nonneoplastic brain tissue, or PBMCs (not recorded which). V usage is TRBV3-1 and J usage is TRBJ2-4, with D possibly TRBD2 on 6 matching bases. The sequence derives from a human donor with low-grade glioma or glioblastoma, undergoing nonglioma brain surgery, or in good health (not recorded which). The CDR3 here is CASSQVAGRNIQYF. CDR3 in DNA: TGTGCCAGCAGCCAAGTGGCGGGGCGAAACATTCAGTACTTC.